Sequencing of this T cell receptor (beta chain) was carried out in a study of blood T cells in healthy people across ages. Deletions cut 5 bases from V and 3 bases from J, with 16 bases between. The CDR3 has 15 residues. Germline CDR1 and CDR2: MDHEN and SYDVKM. Together with a sample-barcoded 5' primer, a J-beta primer mix was included in a second PCR lasting about 7 to 12 cycles. Per sample, CDR3-containing paired-end reads numbered at least 3 million. In TCRdb, the 5' RACE reads were re-called with MiXCR into one record per CDR3 protein. The sample has 700,000 or so distinct CDR3 sequences; over 40% are singletons. In its sample, this clonotype was seen a few times.

The sequencing sample was made of blood. The receptor comes from a man of 80 years or more in good health. The chain carries TRBV28 and TRBJ1-2; possibly TRBD1 for D (6 bases). The CDR3 sequence: CASSLRRGSHYGYTF. CDR3 bases: TGTGCCAGCAGTCTACGAAGGGGGTCGCACTATGGCTACACCTTC.